Below, 16 T cell receptor beta chains from the same sample are listed, as sequenced in a study of T cell responses to AZD1222 COVID-19 vaccine. The method was immunoSEQ multiplex PCR; TCRdb's version includes in-frame clones alone and lacks a portion of them. The sample lists 55,000 to 70,000 clones, 75% to 90% occurring once. The sequences come from peripheral blood, collected 28 days after the second AZD1222 dose. The origin of the receptors is an adult who received the AZD1222 COVID-19 vaccine.

The chain recombines TRBV27 with TRBJ2-7; TRBD1 aligns across 12 bases. Germline values: CDR1 MNHEY, CDR2 SMNVEV (reference sequence). Germline trimming cut 7 bases from V and 5 bases from J; bases unmatched to any gene: 12. This CDR3 has 16 amino acids. The DNA of the CDR3 is TGTGCCAGCAAGAGAAAATGGGGACAGGGGGCAAACGAGCAGTACTTC. Amino acids: CASKRKWGQGANEQYF.

CDR3 residues: CASSSQQDRGYEQYF. CDR3 nucleotides: TGTGCCAGCAGCTCACAGCAGGACAGGGGTTACGAGCAGTACTTC. V usage is TRBV7-9 and J usage is TRBJ2-7; 9 nucleotides match TRBD1. The germline gives CDR1 SEHNR, CDR2 FQNEAQ (reference sequence). This CDR3 has 15 residues. Losses at the gene ends were 4 bases for V and 4 bases for J; bases not matched to a gene: 8.

This clone showed up just once. The rearrangement links TRBV7-2 to TRBJ2-7, with 14 bases aligning to TRBD2. The CDR3 has 17 amino acids. J was trimmed by 4 bases and V by 6 bases; bases with no gene match: 11. CDR1 is SGHTA and CDR2 is FQGNSA in the germline V gene. In DNA form, the CDR3 reads TGTGCCAGCAGTTCCTCCGGGACTAGCGGGAGTTCTTACGAGCAGTACTTC. It encodes CASSSSGTSGSSYEQYF.

The V call is TRBV4-1, the J call TRBJ2-5, with D possibly being TRBD1 (5 bases). V lost 1 base and J 5 bases, leaving 14 bases between the germline ends. This CDR3 region has 15 residues. Germline CDR1 is MGHRA and CDR2 is YSYEKL. The CDR3 protein is CASSQVGRAYETQYF. The CDR3 DNA sequence: TGCGCCAGCAGCCAAGTTGGCAGGGCCTACGAGACCCAGTACTTC.

V gene TRBV23-1 combines with J gene TRBJ1-4; 8 bases are shared with TRBD1. TRBV23-1 is recorded as an ORF, its role being uncertain. J gave up 5 bases and V 3 bases, and 2 bases lay outside the gene matches. The CDR3 runs 14 residues. CDR3 in amino acids: CASSHGQGNEKLFF. The CDR3 DNA reads TGCGCCAGCAGTCATGGACAGGGAAATGAAAAACTGTTTTTT.

V gene TRBV7-9 combines with J gene TRBJ2-2; no clear D. V lost 5 bases and J lost 6, with 10 bases in between. Germline V gives CDR1 SEHNR, CDR2 FQNEAQ (reference sequence). The CDR3 extends over 13 amino acids. The CDR3 here is CASSRKGAGELFF. The CDR3 bases are TGTGCCAGCAGCCGGAAGGGTGCCGGGGAGCTGTTTTTT.

The chain joins TRBV24-1 to TRBJ2-2; the match to TRBD2 covers 9 bases. This CDR3 region has 15 residues. V was pared by 1 base and J by 8 bases, with 4 bases of the junction left unmatched. Germline CDR1 is KGHDR and CDR2 is SFDVKD. The CDR3 nucleotides are TGTGCCACCAGTGATTTTCGGACTAGCGCTGGGGAGCTGTTTTTT. It yields the protein CATSDFRTSAGELFF.

The chain uses TRBV6-5 and TRBJ1-1, with unresolved D. Germline assignment: CDR1 MNHEY and CDR2 SVGAGI. The CDR3 is made up of 13 amino acids. Between the trimmed V and J ends, which lost 2 bases and 1 base, there was a span of 5 bases. The CDR3 DNA reads TGTGCCAGCAGTTACGAAAAGAACACTGAAGCTTTCTTT. It encodes CASSYEKNTEAFF.

The chain employs TRBV5-4 and TRBJ2-5; no clear D. The germline gives CDR1 SGHNT, CDR2 YYREEE (reference sequence). The CDR3 length is 12 residues. The V end was cut by 5 bases, the J end by 2 bases, with 7 bases between. CDR3 in DNA: TGTGCCAGCAGTTCGAAACAAGAGACCCAGTACTTC. Protein: CASSSKQETQYF.

V and J are TRBV7-2 and TRBJ2-2; 7 bases are a match to TRBD1. With 5 bases clipped from V and 3 bases from J, the junction kept 12 bases outside the gene matches. The CDR3 is 17 residues long. Germline CDR1 is SGHTA and CDR2 is FQGNSA. CDR3 bases: TGTGCCAGCAGCGCCCTTTTTACAGGGGCGGACACCGGGGAGCTGTTTTTT. It yields the protein CASSALFTGADTGELFF.

The genes are TRBV4-1 and TRBJ2-7; 7 nucleotides align to TRBD2. The V and J ends lost 4 bases and 0 bases, in that order; junction bases with no gene match: 12. Germline CDR1 and CDR2: MGHRA and YSYEKL. The CDR3 covers 17 residues. Here the CDR3 DNA reads TGCGCCAGCAGCCCCTTGTTAAAGCGGGGTTCCTCCTACGAGCAGTACTTC. Translation gives CASSPLLKRGSSYEQYF.

This clone was seen only once. The chain joins TRBV12-3 or TRBV12-4 to TRBJ2-5; D is ambiguous. The CDR3 is made up of 13 amino acids. The ends were cut back, 5 bases at V and 3 bases at J, with 10 bases in the middle. The CDR3 nucleotides read TGTGCCAGCAGTACCTCGGTCGAAGAGACCCAGTACTTC. Protein: CASSTSVEETQYF.

The chain links TRBV7-8 to TRBJ1-6; D possibly corresponds to TRBD1 (5 bases). Trimming cost V 2 bases and J 7 bases, with 9 bases left between them. The CDR3 extends over 14 amino acids. Germline-derived CDR1 and CDR2 are SGHVS and FQNEAQ. CDR3 sequence reads: CASSLSGGNSPLHF. The DNA for the CDR3 is TGTGCCAGCAGCTTATCTGGGGGAAATTCACCCCTCCACTTT.

The gene calls are TRBV5-1 and TRBJ2-2; 9 bases align to TRBD1. Trimming removed 4 bases from V and 7 bases from J; junction bases left unmatched: 17. This CDR3 comprises 18 residues. Germline CDR1 is SGHRS and CDR2 is YFSETQ. CDR3: CASSLGLDRGTRGGELFF. The CDR3 bases are TGCGCCAGCAGCCTCGGTCTGGACAGGGGAACCCGAGGCGGGGAGCTGTTTTTT.

The genes are TRBV6-6 and TRBJ2-7; D perhaps matches TRBD2 (5 bases). The CDR3 length is 13 residues. Trimming pared 7 bases from V and 2 bases from J, leaving 12 bases between. The germline gives CDR1 MNHNY, CDR2 SVGAGI (reference sequence). Here the CDR3 DNA reads TGTGCCAGCAAATCCAGCGGTGCCTACGAGCAGTACTTC. Its protein product is CASKSSGAYEQYF.

The chain employs TRBV6-5 and TRBJ1-4, with D tentatively TRBD1 (6 bases). From germline, CDR1 is MNHEY and CDR2 SVGAGI. Trimming took off 0 bases at V and 7 bases at J, with 15 bases between the two ends. CDR3 length: 16 residues. In DNA, the CDR3 is TGTGCCAGCAGTTACTCGAGGGGGGGATCCGGTGAAAAACTGTTTTTT. This translates into CASSYSRGGSGEKLFF.